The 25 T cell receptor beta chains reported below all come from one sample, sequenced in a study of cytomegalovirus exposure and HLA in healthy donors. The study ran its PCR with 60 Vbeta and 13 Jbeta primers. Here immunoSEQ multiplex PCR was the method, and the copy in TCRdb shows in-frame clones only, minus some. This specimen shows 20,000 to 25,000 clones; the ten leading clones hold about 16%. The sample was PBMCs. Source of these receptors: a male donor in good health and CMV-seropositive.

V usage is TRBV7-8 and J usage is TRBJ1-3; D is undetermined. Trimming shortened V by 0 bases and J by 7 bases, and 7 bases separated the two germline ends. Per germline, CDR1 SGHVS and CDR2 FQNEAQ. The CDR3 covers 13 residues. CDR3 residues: CASSLARGNTIYF. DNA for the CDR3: TGTGCCAGCAGCTTAGCGCGAGGGAACACCATATATTTT.

The CDR3 DNA sequence: TGTGCCAGCAGCCCGGGACTAGCGGATTACGAGCAGTACTTC. As protein: CASSPGLADYEQYF. The V and J genes are TRBV5-4 and TRBJ2-7, with 11 bases lining up with TRBD2. The junction had 4 bases not matched to a gene; V was cut back by 4 bases and J by 4 bases. This CDR3 is built from 14 residues. Germline V gene sequence: CDR1 SGHNT, CDR2 YYREEE (reference sequence).

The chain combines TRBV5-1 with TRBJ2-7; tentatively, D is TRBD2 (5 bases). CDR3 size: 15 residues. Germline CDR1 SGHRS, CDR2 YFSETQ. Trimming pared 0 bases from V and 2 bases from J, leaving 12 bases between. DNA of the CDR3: TGCGCCAGCAGCTTGGGGACTCATTTAACCTACGAGCAGTACTTC. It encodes CASSLGTHLTYEQYF.

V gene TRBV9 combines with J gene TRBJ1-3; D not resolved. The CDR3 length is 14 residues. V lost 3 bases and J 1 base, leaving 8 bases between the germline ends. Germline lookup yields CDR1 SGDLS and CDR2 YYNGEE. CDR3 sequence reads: CASSDSGSGNTIYF. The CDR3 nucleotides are TGTGCCAGCAGCGACAGCGGTTCTGGAAACACCATATATTTT.

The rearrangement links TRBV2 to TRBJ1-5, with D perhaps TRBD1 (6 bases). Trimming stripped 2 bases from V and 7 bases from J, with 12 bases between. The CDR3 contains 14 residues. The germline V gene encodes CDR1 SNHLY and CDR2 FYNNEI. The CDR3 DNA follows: TGTGCCAGCAGTGAATCATACAGGGAACAGCCCCAGCATTTT. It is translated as CASSESYREQPQHF.

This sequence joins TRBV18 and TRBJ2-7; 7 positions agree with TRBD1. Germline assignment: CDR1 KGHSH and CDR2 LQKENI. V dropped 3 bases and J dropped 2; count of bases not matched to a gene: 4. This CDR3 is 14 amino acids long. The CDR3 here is CASSPRGPPYEQYF. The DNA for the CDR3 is TGTGCCAGCTCACCGAGGGGGCCCCCCTACGAGCAGTACTTC. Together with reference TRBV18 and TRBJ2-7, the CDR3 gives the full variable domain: NAGVMQNPRHLVRRRGQEARLRCSPMKGHSHVYWYRQLPEEGLKFMVYLQKENIIDESGMPKERFSAEFPKEGPSILRIQQVVRGDSAAYFCASSPRGPPYEQYFGPGTRLTVT.

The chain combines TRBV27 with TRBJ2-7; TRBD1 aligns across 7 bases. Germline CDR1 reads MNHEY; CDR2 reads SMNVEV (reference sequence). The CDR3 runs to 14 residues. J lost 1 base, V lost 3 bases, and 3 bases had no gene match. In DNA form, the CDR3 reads TGTGCCAGCAGTTTTGGGACAGCTTCCTACGAGCAGTACTTC. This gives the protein CASSFGTASYEQYF.

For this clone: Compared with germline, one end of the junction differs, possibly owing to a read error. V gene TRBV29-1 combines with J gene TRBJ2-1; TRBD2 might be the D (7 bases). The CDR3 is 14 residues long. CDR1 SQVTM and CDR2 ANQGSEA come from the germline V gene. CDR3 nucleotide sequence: TGCAGCGTGGAAGGGGGGGATCTGTACAATGAGCAGTTCTTC. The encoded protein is CSVEGGDLYNEQFF.

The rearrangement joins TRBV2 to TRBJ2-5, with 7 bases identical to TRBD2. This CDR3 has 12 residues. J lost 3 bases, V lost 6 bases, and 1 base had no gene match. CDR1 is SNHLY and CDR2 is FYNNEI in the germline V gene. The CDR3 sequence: CASRGGKETQYF. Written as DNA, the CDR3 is TGTGCCAGCAGGGGGGGGAAAGAGACCCAGTACTTC.

The CDR3 sequence is CATTSGRAAYEQYF. CDR3 DNA sequence: TGTGCCACAACAAGCGGGAGGGCCGCGTACGAGCAGTACTTC. V usage is TRBV15 and J usage is TRBJ2-5; TRBD2 matches 10 bases. The better agreement between TRBJ2-7 and the DNA end casts doubt on the J call. CDR1 and CDR2 (germline): LNHNV, YYDKDF (reference sequence). The CDR3 has 14 amino acids.

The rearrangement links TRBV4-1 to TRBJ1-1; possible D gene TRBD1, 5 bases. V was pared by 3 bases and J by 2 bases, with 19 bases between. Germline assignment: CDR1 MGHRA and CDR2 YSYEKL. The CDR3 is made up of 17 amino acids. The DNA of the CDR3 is TGCGCCAGCAGCCATGGAGGGATGCGGGACCTCAACACTGAAGCTTTCTTT. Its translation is CASSHGGMRDLNTEAFF.

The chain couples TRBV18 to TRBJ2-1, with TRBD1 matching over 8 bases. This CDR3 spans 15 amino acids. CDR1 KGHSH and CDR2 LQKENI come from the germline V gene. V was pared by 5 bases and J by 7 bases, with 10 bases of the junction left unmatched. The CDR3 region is CASSYQGAKVNEQFF. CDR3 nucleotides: TGTGCCAGCTCATACCAGGGGGCGAAAGTTAATGAGCAGTTCTTC. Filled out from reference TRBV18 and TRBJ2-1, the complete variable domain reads NAGVMQNPRHLVRRRGQEARLRCSPMKGHSHVYWYRQLPEEGLKFMVYLQKENIIDESGMPKERFSAEFPKEGPSILRIQQVVRGDSAAYFCASSYQGAKVNEQFFGPGTRLTVL.

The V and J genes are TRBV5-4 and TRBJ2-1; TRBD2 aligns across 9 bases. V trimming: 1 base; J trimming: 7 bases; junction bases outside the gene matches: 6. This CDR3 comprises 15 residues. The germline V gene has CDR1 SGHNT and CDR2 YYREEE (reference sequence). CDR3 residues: CASSLRLAGTNEQFF. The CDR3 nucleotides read TGTGCCAGCAGCTTGAGGCTAGCGGGGACAAATGAGCAGTTCTTC.

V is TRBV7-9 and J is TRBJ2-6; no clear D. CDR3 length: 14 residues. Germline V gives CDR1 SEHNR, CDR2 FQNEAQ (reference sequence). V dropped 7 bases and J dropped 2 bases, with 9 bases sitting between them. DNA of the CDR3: TGTGCCAGCACCACTTCTACTGGGGCCAACGTCCTGACTTTC. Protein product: CASTTSTGANVLTF.

Written as DNA, the CDR3 is TGTGCCAGCAGCTTATCTAGCACAGATACGCAGTATTTT. It encodes CASSLSSTDTQYF. This rearrangement joins TRBV7-7 to TRBJ2-3; D is unclear. The germline V and J ends were trimmed by 2 bases and 0 bases, with 3 bases remaining between them. CDR1 and CDR2 from the germline V gene are SSHAT and FNYEAQ (reference sequence). The CDR3 has 13 amino acids.

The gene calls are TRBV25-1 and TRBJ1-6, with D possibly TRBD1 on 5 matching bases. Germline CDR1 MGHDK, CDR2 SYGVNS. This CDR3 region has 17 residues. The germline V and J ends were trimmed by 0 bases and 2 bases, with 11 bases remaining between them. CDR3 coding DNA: TGTGCCAGCAGTGAATATAGGGGCCGTCCCTATAATTCACCCCTCCACTTT. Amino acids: CASSEYRGRPYNSPLHF.

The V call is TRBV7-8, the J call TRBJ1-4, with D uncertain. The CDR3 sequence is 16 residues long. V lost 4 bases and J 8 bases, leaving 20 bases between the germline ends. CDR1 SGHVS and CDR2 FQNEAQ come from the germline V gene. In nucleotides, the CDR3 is TGTGCCAGCAGCTCCAGGCGGGTGAGGGAAAAAGAAAAACTGTTTTTT. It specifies CASSSRRVREKEKLFF.

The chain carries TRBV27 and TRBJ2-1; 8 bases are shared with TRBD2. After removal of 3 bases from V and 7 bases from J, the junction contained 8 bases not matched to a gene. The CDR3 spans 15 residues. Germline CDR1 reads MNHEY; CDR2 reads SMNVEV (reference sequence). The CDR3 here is CASSLIFGRGNEQFF. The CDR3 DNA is TGTGCCAGCAGTTTGATCTTCGGGAGGGGGAATGAGCAGTTCTTC.

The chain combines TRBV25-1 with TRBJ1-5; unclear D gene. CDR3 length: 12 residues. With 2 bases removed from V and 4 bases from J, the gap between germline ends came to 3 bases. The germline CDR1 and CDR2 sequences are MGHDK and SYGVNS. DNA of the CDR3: TGTGCCAGCAGTGAACCTAATCAGCCCCAGCATTTT. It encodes CASSEPNQPQHF.

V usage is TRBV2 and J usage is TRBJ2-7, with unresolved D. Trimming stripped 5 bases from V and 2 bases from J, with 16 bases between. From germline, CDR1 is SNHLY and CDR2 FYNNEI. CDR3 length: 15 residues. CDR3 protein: CASSFRRDTTYEQYF. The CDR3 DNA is TGTGCCAGCAGTTTTCGTCGTGACACAACCTACGAGCAGTACTTC.

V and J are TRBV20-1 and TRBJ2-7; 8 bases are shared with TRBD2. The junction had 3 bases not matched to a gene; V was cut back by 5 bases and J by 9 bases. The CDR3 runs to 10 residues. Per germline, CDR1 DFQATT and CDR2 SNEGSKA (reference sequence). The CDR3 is CSALAGTQYF. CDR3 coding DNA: TGCAGTGCTTTAGCGGGAACGCAGTACTTC.

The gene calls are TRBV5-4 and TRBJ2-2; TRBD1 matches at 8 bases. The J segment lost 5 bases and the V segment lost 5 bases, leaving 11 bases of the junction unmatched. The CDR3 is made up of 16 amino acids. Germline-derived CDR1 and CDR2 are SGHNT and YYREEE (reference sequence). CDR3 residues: CASRQWTGLRTGELFF. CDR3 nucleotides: TGTGCCAGCAGACAATGGACAGGGTTACGTACCGGGGAGCTGTTTTTT. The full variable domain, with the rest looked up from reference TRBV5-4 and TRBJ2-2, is ETGVTQSPTHLIKTRGQQVTLRCSSQSGHNTVSWYQQALGQGPQFIFQYYREEENGRGNFPPRFSGLQFPNYSSELNVNALELDDSALYLCASRQWTGLRTGELFFGEGSRLTVL.

CDR3 region: CASSRNGINNEQFF. The CDR3 DNA reads as TGTGCCAGTAGTAGGAACGGGATTAACAATGAGCAGTTCTTC. The chain joins TRBV19 to TRBJ2-1; tentative D call: TRBD2 (5 bases). Germline-derived CDR1 and CDR2 are LNHDA and SQIVND (reference sequence). CDR3 length: 14 amino acids. V lost 4 bases and J 5 bases, leaving 12 bases between the germline ends.

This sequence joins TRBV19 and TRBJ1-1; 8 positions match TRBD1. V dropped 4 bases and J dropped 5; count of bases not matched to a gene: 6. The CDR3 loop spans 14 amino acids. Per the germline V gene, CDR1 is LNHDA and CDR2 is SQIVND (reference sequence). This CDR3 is CASSRQGAWTEAFF. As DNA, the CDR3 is TGTGCCAGTAGTAGGCAGGGGGCGTGGACTGAAGCTTTCTTT.

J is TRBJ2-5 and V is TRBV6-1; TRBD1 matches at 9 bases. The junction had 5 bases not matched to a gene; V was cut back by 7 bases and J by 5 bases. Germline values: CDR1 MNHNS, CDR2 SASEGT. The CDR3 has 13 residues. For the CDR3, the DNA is TGTGCCAGCACCCACGGGACAGGGGAGACCCAGTACTTC. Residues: CASTHGTGETQYF.